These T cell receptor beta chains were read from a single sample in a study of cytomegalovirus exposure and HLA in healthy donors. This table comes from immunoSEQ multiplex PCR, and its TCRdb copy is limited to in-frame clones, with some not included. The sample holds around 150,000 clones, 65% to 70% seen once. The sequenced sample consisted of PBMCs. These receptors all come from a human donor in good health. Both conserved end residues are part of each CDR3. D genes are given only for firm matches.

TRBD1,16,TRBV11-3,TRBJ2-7,CASSTDRAPTGYEQYF
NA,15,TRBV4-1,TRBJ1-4,CASSQLSLTNEKLFF
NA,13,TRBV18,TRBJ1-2,CASSPPYGGGYTF
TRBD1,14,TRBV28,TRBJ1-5,CASSRQGSNQPQHF
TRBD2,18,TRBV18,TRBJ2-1,CASSPPLEKREGYNEQFF
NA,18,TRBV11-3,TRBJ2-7,CASSNRDRVTAGAYEQYF
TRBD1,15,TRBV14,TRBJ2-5,CASSRFGQAEETQYF
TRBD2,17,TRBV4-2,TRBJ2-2,CASSRVSSGANTGELFF
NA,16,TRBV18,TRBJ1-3,CASSQIASSSGNTIYF
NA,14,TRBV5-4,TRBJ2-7,CASTEYGGDYEQYF
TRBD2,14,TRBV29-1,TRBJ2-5,CSVEGLAEKEAQYF
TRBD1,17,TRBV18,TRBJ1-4,CASSPLGQGATNEKLFF
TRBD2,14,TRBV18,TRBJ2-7,CASSPGLAGDEQYF
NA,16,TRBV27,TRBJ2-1,CASSPGTLSSYNEQFF
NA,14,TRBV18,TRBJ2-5,CASSPPAGQETQYF
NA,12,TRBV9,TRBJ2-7,CASSAQGREQYF
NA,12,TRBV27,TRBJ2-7,CASSFQGSEQYF
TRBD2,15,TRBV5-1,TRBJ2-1,CASSSSGTSREEQFF
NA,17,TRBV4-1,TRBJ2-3,CASSQAAGRSPTDTQYF
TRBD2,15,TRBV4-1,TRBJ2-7,CASSQALAGTYGQYF
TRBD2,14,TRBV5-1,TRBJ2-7,CASRVSGGSYEQYF
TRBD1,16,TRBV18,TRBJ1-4,CASSPPNRGRGEELFF
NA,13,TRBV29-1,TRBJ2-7,CSVEDVQSYEQYF
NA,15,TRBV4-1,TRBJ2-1,CASSQSKLTTNEQFF
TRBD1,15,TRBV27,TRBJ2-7,CASSPPGQTFYEQYF
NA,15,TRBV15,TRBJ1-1,CATSRDLGGATEAFF
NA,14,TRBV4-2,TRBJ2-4,CASSPELTKNIQYF